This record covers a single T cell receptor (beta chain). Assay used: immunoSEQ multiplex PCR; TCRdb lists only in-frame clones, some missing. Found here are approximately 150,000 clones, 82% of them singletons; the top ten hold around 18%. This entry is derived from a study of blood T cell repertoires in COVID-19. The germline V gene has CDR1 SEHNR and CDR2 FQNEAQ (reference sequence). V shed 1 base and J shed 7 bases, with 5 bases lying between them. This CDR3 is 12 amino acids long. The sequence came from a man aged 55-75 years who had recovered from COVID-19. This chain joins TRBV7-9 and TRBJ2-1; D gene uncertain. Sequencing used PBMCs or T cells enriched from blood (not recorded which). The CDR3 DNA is TGTGCCAGCAGCTTAGATTCAAATGAGCAGTTCTTC. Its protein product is CASSLDSNEQFF.